This T cell receptor beta chain was captured in a study of blood T cells in healthy people across ages. Germline V gene lookup returns CDR1 MNHEY and CDR2 SVGAGI. V lost 5 bases and J lost 5; bases outside the gene matches: 4. The CDR3 has 13 amino acids. Broader study findings: Percentage of naive T cells showed a strong correlation with TCR beta diversity.

A J-beta primer mix and a sample-barcoded 5' primer were used in a second PCR of about 7 to 12 cycles. TCRdb fed the 5' RACE reads into MiXCR, producing one record per CDR3 protein. The sample contains 790,000 or so distinct CDR3 sequences, 35% to 50% of which appear only once. A minimum of 7 million PBMCs was isolated per sample. Note on this clonotype: No antigen is known for it.

Material for sequencing was blood. This sequence joins TRBV6-5 and TRBJ2-7, with 9 positions matching TRBD2. The sequence came from an elderly man in good health. CDR3 in DNA: TGTGCCAGCAGTAATAGCGGGAGTAACGAGCAGTACTTC. Its protein product is CASSNSGSNEQYF.